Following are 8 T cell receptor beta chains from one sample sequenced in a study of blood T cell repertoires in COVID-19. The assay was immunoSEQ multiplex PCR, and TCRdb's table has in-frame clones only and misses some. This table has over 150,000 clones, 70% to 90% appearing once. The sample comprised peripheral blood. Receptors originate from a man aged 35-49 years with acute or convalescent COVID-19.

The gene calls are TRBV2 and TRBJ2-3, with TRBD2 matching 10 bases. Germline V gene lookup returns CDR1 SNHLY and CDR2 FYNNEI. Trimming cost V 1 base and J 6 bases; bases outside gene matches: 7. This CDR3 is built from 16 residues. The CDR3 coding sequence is TGTGCCAGCAGTGAAGGGGCTAGCGGGGGCATGGATACGCAGTATTTT. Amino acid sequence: CASSEGASGGMDTQYF.

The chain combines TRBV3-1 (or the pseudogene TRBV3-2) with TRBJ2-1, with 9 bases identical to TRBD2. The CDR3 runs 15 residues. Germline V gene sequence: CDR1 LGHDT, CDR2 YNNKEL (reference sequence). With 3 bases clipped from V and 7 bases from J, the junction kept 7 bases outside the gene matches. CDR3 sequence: CASSQGLAEVNEQFF. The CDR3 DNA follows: TGTGCCAGCAGCCAGGGACTAGCCGAGGTGAATGAGCAGTTCTTC.

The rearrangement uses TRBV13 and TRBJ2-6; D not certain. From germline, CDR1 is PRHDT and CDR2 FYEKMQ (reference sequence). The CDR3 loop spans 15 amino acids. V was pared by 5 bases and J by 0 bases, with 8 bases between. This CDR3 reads CASSTASSGANVLTF. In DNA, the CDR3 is TGTGCCAGCAGCACCGCTAGCTCTGGGGCCAACGTCCTGACTTTC.

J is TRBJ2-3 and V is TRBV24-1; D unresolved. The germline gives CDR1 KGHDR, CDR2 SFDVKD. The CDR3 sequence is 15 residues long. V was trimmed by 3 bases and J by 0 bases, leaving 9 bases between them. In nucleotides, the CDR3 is TGTGCCACCAGTGATGGGCAGCCTAGCACAGATACGCAGTATTTT. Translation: CATSDGQPSTDTQYF.

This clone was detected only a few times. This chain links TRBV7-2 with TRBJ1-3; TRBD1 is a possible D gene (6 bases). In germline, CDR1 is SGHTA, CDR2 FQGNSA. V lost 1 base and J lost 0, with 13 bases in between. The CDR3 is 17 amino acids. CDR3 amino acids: CASSLDWGRYSGNTIYF. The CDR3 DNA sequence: TGTGCCAGCAGCTTAGATTGGGGGCGGTACTCTGGAAACACCATATATTTT.

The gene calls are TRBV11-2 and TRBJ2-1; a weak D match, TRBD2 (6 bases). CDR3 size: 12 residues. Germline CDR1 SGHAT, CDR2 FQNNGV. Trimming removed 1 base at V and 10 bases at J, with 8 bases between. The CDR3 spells CASSLGGAEQFF. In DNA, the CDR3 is TGTGCCAGCAGCTTAGGCGGGGCCGAGCAGTTCTTC. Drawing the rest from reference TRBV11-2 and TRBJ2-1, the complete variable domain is EAGVAQSPRYKIIEKRQSVAFWCNPISGHATLYWYQQILGQGPKLLIQFQNNGVVDDSQLPKDRFSAERLKGVDSTLKIQPAKLEDSAVYLCASSLGGAEQFFGPGTRLTVL.

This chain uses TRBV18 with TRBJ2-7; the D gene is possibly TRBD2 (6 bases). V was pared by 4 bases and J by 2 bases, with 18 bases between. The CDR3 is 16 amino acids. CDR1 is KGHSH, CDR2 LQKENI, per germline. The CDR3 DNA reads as TGTGCCAGCTCACGGGAGGTGGGCGGTTCAACCTACGAGCAGTACTTC. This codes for CASSREVGGSTYEQYF.

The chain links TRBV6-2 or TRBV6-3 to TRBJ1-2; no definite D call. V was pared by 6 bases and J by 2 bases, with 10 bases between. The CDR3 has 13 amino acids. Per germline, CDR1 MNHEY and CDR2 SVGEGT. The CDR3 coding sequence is TGTGCCAGCAGCCGAGGCATAAACTATGGCTACACCTTC. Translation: CASSRGINYGYTF.